This TCR beta chain was identified during a study of regulatory T cells in long-lasting Graves disease. Overall study findings and caveats: The study found TRBV28, TRBJ1-2 and TRBJ2-5 favored in persistent disease. Patients with persistent disease shared 2,741 public clonotypes, outpacing the approximately 870 shared by new patients. Persistent Graves' patients showed less TCR diversity than newly diagnosed ones.

From germline, CDR1 is SGHTA and CDR2 FQGNSA. The J segment lost 5 bases and the V segment lost 1 base, leaving 2 bases of the junction unmatched. The CDR3 totals 16 residues. This clonotype was seen a single time. Its antigen is not known. Time point meaning: newly diagnosed GD, antithyroid drugs for less than 3 months. From PBMCs, RNA was extracted and then used to make the TCR library. The patient group derived from an endocrinology department in Xi'an, China. CDR3 regions were amplified by Arm-PCR using iRepertoire HTBI primers to build TCR beta libraries. TCRdb used MiXCR to reprocess the multiplex PCR reads, holding one entry per CDR3 protein. The table records roughly 420,000 distinct CDR3 sequences, 15% to 17% of them present only once.

V and J are TRBV7-2 and TRBJ2-5, with 15 nucleotides matching TRBD2. The clonotype comes from a female donor with Graves disease. Sample: peripheral blood mononuclear cells (PBMCs), taken at new diagnosis, from a patient treated with antithyroid drugs. The DNA for the CDR3 is TGTGCCAGCAGCTTAGGGACTAGCGGGGGGGGGGAGACCCAGTACTTC. This codes for CASSLGTSGGGETQYF. The whole variable domain, remainder taken from reference TRBV7-2 and TRBJ2-5, is GAGVSQSPSNKVTEKGKDVELRCDPISGHTALYWYRQSLGQGLEFLIYFQGNSAPDKSGLPSDRFSAERTGGSVSTLTIQRTQQEDSAVYLCASSLGTSGGGETQYFGPGTRLLVL.